Included here is one TCR beta chain sequence, with context. This specimen belongs to a study of blood T cell repertoires in COVID-19. Study background: PBMCs, B-cell-depleted T cells, or T cells were the source of the cDNA or gDNA that made up the material.

Source study methods: Estimates of nucleated cell counts were drawn from the amplification of reference gene primers. Clones were read by immunoSEQ multiplex PCR, and TCRdb kept only the in-frame ones, dropping some. V and J calls and clone size are those listed in that table; D and trimming were worked out from the DNA. Of 120,000 to 150,000 clones in the sample, 88% were seen once. The V gene's germline CDR1 is MDHEN and CDR2 SYDVKM. This CDR3 comprises 13 residues. The V end was cut by 5 bases, the J end by 6 bases, with 10 bases between. This TCR was sampled from a human donor in a cohort sampled during active COVID-19. The chain joins TRBV28 to TRBJ2-2; D gene unclear. Sample: peripheral blood. The CDR3 region has the DNA TGTGCCAGCAGTCTCCCCCTACCCGGGGAGCTGTTTTTT. Translation: CASSLPLPGELFF. Drawing the rest from reference TRBV28 and TRBJ2-2, the complete variable domain is DVKVTQSSRYLVKRTGEKVFLECVQDMDHENMFWYRQDPGLGLRLIYFSYDVKMKEKGDIPEGYSVSREKKERFSLILESASTNQTSMYLCASSLPLPGELFFGEGSRLTVL.